A single sample gave rise to the 15 T cell receptor beta chains below, sequenced in a study of T cells in Graves' hyperthyroidism and ophthalmopathy. Using RNA transcripts as the source, TCR beta CDR3 regions were amplified. A first-round RT-PCR of the TCR CDR3 used the HTBI primer set. TCRdb reanalysed the multiplex PCR reads using MiXCR and keeps one entry per CDR3 protein. The sample consists of 650,000 to 750,000 distinct CDR3 sequences, about 15% of them appearing once. The sample taken for sequencing was blood. Receptors were obtained from a woman under 30 with Graves' hyperthyroidism.

J is TRBJ2-2 and V is TRBV4-3; no definite D call. V lost 3 bases and J lost 1, with 12 bases in between. This CDR3 comprises 16 residues. CDR1 and CDR2 (germline): LGHNA, YSLEER. The DNA for the CDR3 is TGCGCCAGCAGCCAGAGAAGGCGACAGAACACCGGGGAGCTGTTTTTT. The encoded protein is CASSQRRRQNTGELFF.

This clonotype was counted many times. V usage is TRBV12-3 or TRBV12-4 and J usage is TRBJ2-3; D is unresolved. The length of the CDR3 is 18 residues. V was clipped by 5 bases and J by 2 bases, with 23 bases between them. CDR3 amino acids: CASSPSIEPSTYTDTQYF. CDR3 in DNA: TGTGCCAGCAGTCCGTCGATTGAGCCAAGCACCTACACAGATACGCAGTATTTT.

CDR3 in amino acids: CAWSTRTSGYSPRLDEQFF. The CDR3 DNA reads as TGTGCCTGGAGCACCCGGACTAGCGGGTACTCACCTCGGCTTGATGAGCAGTTCTTC. The chain is built from TRBV30 and TRBJ2-1; 11 nucleotides match TRBD2. Germline-derived CDR1 and CDR2 are GTSNPN and SVGIG (reference sequence). This CDR3 comprises 19 residues. Germline trimming cut 3 bases from V and 8 bases from J; bases unmatched to any gene: 21.

This clonotype was recorded a few times. The J gene is TRBJ2-2, the V gene TRBV29-1; 14 nucleotides agree with TRBD2. The CDR3 runs 18 residues. V was clipped by 7 bases and J by 4 bases; unmatched bases: 14. The germline V gene has CDR1 SQVTM and CDR2 ANQGSEA. The CDR3 nucleotides are TGCAGCGCTCTAGGGACTAGCGGGAGACGGGTCAGCACCGGGGAGCTGTTTTTT. Protein sequence: CSALGTSGRRVSTGELFF.

This clonotype has at least ten counts. This rearrangement joins TRBV7-6 to TRBJ2-7, with unresolved D. The germline gives CDR1 SGHVS, CDR2 FNYEAQ. This CDR3 has 14 amino acids. V lost 2 bases to trimming and J lost 3 bases, with 11 bases between them. The CDR3 spells CASSLSPGDYEQYF. The CDR3 bases are TGTGCCAGCAGCTTATCTCCAGGCGACTACGAGCAGTACTTC.

Worth noting for this clonotype: This could be a read error, since a much larger clone is one nucleotide away. V gene TRBV7-2 combines with J gene TRBJ2-1; maybe TRBD2 (6 bases). The better agreement between TRBJ2-7 and the DNA end casts doubt on the J call. The germline V gene encodes CDR1 SGHTA and CDR2 FQGNSA. The CDR3 contains 13 residues. The CDR3 loop reads CASTLDYYNEQYF. The CDR3 bases are TGTGCCAGCACCTTGGACTATTACAATGAGCAGTACTTC.

This clonotype has a count of ten or more. The chain couples TRBV2 to TRBJ2-7; D remains unclear. The germline gives CDR1 SNHLY, CDR2 FYNNEI. CDR3 length: 17 amino acids. Trimming removed 1 base at V and 0 bases at J, with 16 bases between. The DNA for the CDR3 is TGTGCCAGCAGTGAAGTGGGCTTGGACGAGAGCTCCTACGAGCAGTACTTC. This encodes CASSEVGLDESSYEQYF.

V usage is TRBV25-1 and J usage is TRBJ1-6; D gene ambiguous. Trimming removed 4 bases at V and 8 bases at J, with 12 bases between. The CDR3 totals 14 residues. Per the germline V gene, CDR1 is MGHDK and CDR2 is SYGVNS. This CDR3 is CASSVGGRHSPLHF. CDR3 sequence (DNA): TGTGCCAGCAGTGTAGGAGGCCGCCATTCACCCCTCCACTTT. Together with reference TRBV25-1 and TRBJ1-6, the CDR3 gives the full variable domain: EADIYQTPRYLVIGTGKKITLECSQTMGHDKMYWYQQDPGMELHLIHYSYGVNSTEKGDLSSESTVSRIRTEHFPLTLESARPSHTSQYLCASSVGGRHSPLHFGNGTRLTVT.

This clonotype was found many times. The V and J genes are TRBV24-1 and TRBJ2-1; TRBD2 aligns across 10 bases. V lost 4 bases, J lost 5 bases, and 7 bases stayed unmatched. The CDR3 length is 16 residues. Germline assignment: CDR1 KGHDR and CDR2 SFDVKD. The CDR3: CATSDASGRADNEQFF. In DNA, the CDR3 is TGTGCCACCAGTGACGCCAGCGGGAGGGCGGACAATGAGCAGTTCTTC.

The V call is TRBV12-3 or TRBV12-4, the J call TRBJ2-1; D assignment may be TRBD1 or TRBD2 (6 bases each). CDR3 length equals 14 residues. The V end was cut by 3 bases, the J end by 7 bases, with 13 bases between. CDR3 DNA: TGTGCCAGCAGTTTGGCCAGAGGGGGGAATGAGCAGTTCTTC. This codes for CASSLARGGNEQFF.

This clonotype was observed a few times. The rearrangement joins TRBV15 to TRBJ1-6; D is uncertain. V lost 0 bases to trimming and J lost 5 bases, with 5 bases between them. The CDR3 contains 14 residues. In germline, CDR1 is LNHNV, CDR2 YYDKDF (reference sequence). CDR3 amino acids: CATSRDRDNSPLHF. For the CDR3, the DNA is TGTGCCACCAGCAGAGATCGGGATAATTCACCCCTCCACTTT.

This sequence joins TRBV19 and TRBJ1-1, with D uncertain. The germline gives CDR1 LNHDA, CDR2 SQIVND (reference sequence). V was pared by 3 bases and J by 1 base, with 9 bases between. This CDR3 has 14 amino acids. CDR3 residues: CASSIVQPNTEAFF. For the CDR3, the DNA is TGTGCCAGTAGTATCGTACAGCCGAACACTGAAGCTTTCTTT.

Regarding this clonotype: Compared with germline, one end of the junction differs, possibly owing to a read error. This rearrangement joins TRBV9 to TRBJ2-2, with a weak D call TRBD2 (6 bases). Germline CDR1 SGDLS, CDR2 YYNGEE. This CDR3 comprises 14 residues. This CDR3 is CASSVGGNTGGLFF. DNA for the CDR3: TGTGCCAGCAGCGTAGGCGGTAACACCGGGGGGCTGTTTTTT.

This clonotype came up once. The V gene is TRBV6-5, the J gene TRBJ2-7; TRBD1 agrees at 7 bases. The CDR3 sequence is 16 residues long. Unmatched junction bases numbered 8, after V lost 1 base and J lost 2 bases. Germline CDR1 MNHEY, CDR2 SVGAGI. CDR3 loop: CASSYLPGQSAYEQYF. As DNA, the CDR3 is TGTGCCAGCAGTTACTTACCGGGACAGAGCGCCTACGAGCAGTACTTC.

The rearrangement joins TRBV27 to TRBJ2-1, with D possibly TRBD2 on 6 matching bases. CDR3 length equals 16 residues. V shed 5 bases and J shed 0 bases, with 14 bases lying between them. CDR1 is MNHEY, CDR2 SMNVEV, per germline (reference sequence). The CDR3 here is CASSAPLAGSYNEQFF. DNA of the CDR3: TGTGCCAGCAGTGCCCCACTAGCCGGCTCCTACAATGAGCAGTTCTTC.